The 14 T cell receptor beta chains below come from one sample, sequenced in a study of blood T cell repertoires in COVID-19. The protocol was immunoSEQ multiplex PCR, while the TCRdb copy is restricted to in-frame clones and leaves out a portion. The sample holds fewer than 150,000 clones; about 87% are singletons and the top ten take approximately 4.5%. Sample: peripheral blood. Every receptor here comes from a woman in her 50s with acute or convalescent COVID-19.

This chain links TRBV18 with TRBJ1-2, with unresolved D. The CDR3 consists of 14 residues. V was trimmed by 2 bases and J by 2 bases, leaving 9 bases between them. Germline-derived CDR1 and CDR2 are KGHSH and LQKENI. CDR3 protein: CASSPSSGNYGYTF. For the CDR3, the DNA is TGTGCCAGCTCACCATCGAGCGGGAACTATGGCTACACCTTC.

The rearrangement joins TRBV7-9 to TRBJ2-5, with a possible D match to TRBD1 (6 bases). The CDR3 length is 13 residues. V dropped 3 bases and J dropped 5 bases, with 10 bases sitting between them. Per germline, CDR1 SEHNR and CDR2 FQNEAQ (reference sequence). The CDR3 DNA reads as TGTGCCAGCAGCTTTCGGCAGGGGGAGACCCAGTACTTC. This encodes CASSFRQGETQYF. Using reference TRBV7-9 and TRBJ2-5 for the parts outside the CDR3, the full variable domain is DTGVSQNPRHKITKRGQNVTFRCDPISEHNRLYWYRQTLGQGPEFLTYFQNEAQLEKSRLLSDRFSAERPKGSFSTLEIQRTEQGDSAMYLCASSFRQGETQYFGPGTRLLVL.

The gene calls are TRBV25-1 and TRBJ1-5, with no clear D. The length of the CDR3 is 13 residues. Trimming pared 4 bases from V and 7 bases from J, leaving 11 bases between. Germline CDR1 and CDR2: MGHDK and SYGVNS. This CDR3 reads CASSAGGGQPQHF. CDR3 nucleotides: TGTGCCAGCAGTGCAGGAGGAGGCCAGCCCCAGCATTTT.

The V and J genes are TRBV4-1 and TRBJ1-1; 8 nucleotides agree with TRBD1. Germline CDR1 is MGHRA and CDR2 is YSYEKL. Trimming at V came to 6 bases and at J to 0 bases, leaving 9 bases not matched to a gene. This CDR3 is 16 amino acids long. The CDR3 coding sequence is TGCGCCAGCAGTCTCGGATGGACAGGGATGAACACTGAAGCTTTCTTT. It codes for CASSLGWTGMNTEAFF.

This clone was recorded a few times. The chain joins TRBV21-1 to TRBJ1-1. TRBV21-1 is reported as a pseudogene. The CDR3 consists of 12 residues. This CDR3 is CASSAGRTEAFF. CDR3 sequence (DNA): TGTGCCAGCAGTGCAGGGAGGACTGAAGCTTTCTTT.

This chain connects TRBV29-1 to TRBJ2-7; 9 bases line up with TRBD1. The CDR3 contains 14 residues. Germline V CDR1 and CDR2: SQVTM, ANQGSEA. Trimming took 6 bases from V and 1 from J; bases not matched to a gene: 7. This CDR3 reads CSVGAGTGSYEQYF. The CDR3 coding sequence is TGCAGCGTAGGAGCCGGGACAGGGTCCTACGAGCAGTACTTC.

The V gene is TRBV28, the J gene TRBJ1-6; perhaps TRBD1 as D (6 bases). V was shortened by 7 bases and J by 9 bases, with 16 bases between the two germline ends. This CDR3 is 14 amino acids long. Per germline, CDR1 MDHEN and CDR2 SYDVKM. The CDR3 nucleotides are TGTGCCAGCAAGTGGGGGCGGCAACGTTCACCCCTCCACTTT. Translating gives CASKWGRQRSPLHF.

V gene TRBV5-7 combines with J gene TRBJ1-3; a weak D match, TRBD1 (5 bases). TRBV5-7 is given ORF status, its function remaining uncertain. This CDR3 is built from 13 residues. Trimming left V 4 bases short and J 6 bases short, with 11 bases between. In nucleotides, the CDR3 is TGTGCCAGCAGCCGAGACAGCATAAACACCATATATTTT. Amino acid sequence: CASSRDSINTIYF.

This clone was observed once. The rearrangement uses TRBV24-1 and TRBJ2-1; TRBD1 aligns across 10 bases. CDR1 and CDR2 (germline): KGHDR, SFDVKD. With V trimmed by 5 bases and J by 0 bases, 3 bases remained unmatched. The CDR3 is 16 residues long. The CDR3 nucleotides are TGTGCCACCAGTGCCCGGGACAGGGGCTCCTACAATGAGCAGTTCTTC. Translating it yields CATSARDRGSYNEQFF.

The chain combines TRBV19 with TRBJ2-7; 9 bases map to TRBD1. Germline V gene data show CDR1 as LNHDA and CDR2 as SQIVND (reference sequence). There are 15 residues in the CDR3. V shed 6 bases, J shed 5 bases, and the junction held 11 bases outside the gene matches. CDR3 nucleotides: TGTGCCAGTAGAAACTCGGGACAGGGCCTCGACGAGCAGTACTTC. As protein: CASRNSGQGLDEQYF.

This chain links TRBV6-5 with TRBJ1-6; tentatively, D is TRBD1 (5 bases). The CDR3 is 13 residues long. Germline CDR1 reads MNHEY; CDR2 reads SVGAGI. V lost 6 bases to trimming and J lost 16 bases, with 19 bases between them. This CDR3 reads CASSGPGKNTLHF. Written as DNA, the CDR3 is TGTGCCAGCAGCGGACCAGGGAAGAACACGCTCCACTTT.

This clone has only a few counts. The chain couples TRBV7-2 to TRBJ1-5; perhaps TRBD1 as D (6 bases). The CDR3 loop spans 14 amino acids. V was shortened by 1 base and J by 6 bases, with 10 bases between the two germline ends. The germline V gene encodes CDR1 SGHTA and CDR2 FQGNSA. The CDR3 coding sequence is TGTGCCAGCAGCTTAGATTTCAGGGGTCAGCCCCAGCATTTT. It is translated as CASSLDFRGQPQHF.

The genes are TRBV27 and TRBJ2-1; 8 bases fit TRBD1. Germline CDR1 and CDR2: MNHEY and SMNVEV (reference sequence). V dropped 9 bases and J dropped 6; count of bases not matched to a gene: 7. The CDR3 consists of 13 residues. CDR3 sequence reads: CASSNTGGNEQFF. Written as DNA, the CDR3 is TGTGCCAGTAGCAATACAGGGGGCAATGAGCAGTTCTTC.

This chain links TRBV7-8 with TRBJ2-1; TRBD2 aligns across 10 bases. CDR3 length: 17 amino acids. CDR1 and CDR2 from the germline V gene are SGHVS and FQNEAQ. The junction had 3 bases not matched to a gene; V was cut back by 1 base and J by 0 bases. CDR3 protein: CASSLVLAGVSYNEQFF. In DNA, the CDR3 is TGTGCCAGCAGCTTAGTCCTAGCGGGAGTCTCCTACAATGAGCAGTTCTTC.